The 27 T cell receptor beta chains presented below share a single source sample, sequenced in a study of cytomegalovirus exposure and HLA in healthy donors. Primers included in the PCR were 60 Vbeta and 13 Jbeta primers. This table comes from immunoSEQ multiplex PCR, and its TCRdb copy is limited to in-frame clones, with some not included. The sample has 100,000 to 150,000 clones. The source material was PBMCs. The receptors were gathered from a man between 18 and 29 years old in good health and CMV-seronegative.

The CDR3 here is CASSSIFQGVSGNTIYF. CDR3 DNA sequence: TGTGCCAGCAGCTCTATTTTTCAGGGTGTTTCTGGAAACACCATATATTTT. V gene TRBV11-2 combines with J gene TRBJ1-3; the D gene is possibly TRBD1 (5 bases). Germline loops: CDR1 SGHAT, CDR2 FQNNGV. The CDR3 totals 17 residues. Trimming took 4 bases from V and 1 from J, leaving 17 bases between them. Full variable domain (missing parts from reference TRBV11-2 and TRBJ1-3): EAGVAQSPRYKIIEKRQSVAFWCNPISGHATLYWYQQILGQGPKLLIQFQNNGVVDDSQLPKDRFSAERLKGVDSTLKIQPAKLEDSAVYLCASSSIFQGVSGNTIYFGEGSWLTVV.

The rearrangement links TRBV7-2 to TRBJ1-1, with a weak D call TRBD1 (5 bases). Per germline, CDR1 SGHTA and CDR2 FQGNSA. The V and J ends lost 3 bases and 7 bases respectively, with 9 bases between them. The CDR3 spans 12 residues. The CDR3 sequence is CASSFPGIEAFF. CDR3 in DNA: TGTGCCAGCAGCTTCCCAGGGATTGAAGCTTTCTTT.

The chain couples TRBV11-1 to TRBJ1-2, with 7 bases aligning to TRBD1. V was clipped by 5 bases and J by 0 bases; unmatched bases: 3. This CDR3 spans 14 amino acids. Germline CDR1 reads SGHAT; CDR2 reads FQDESV (reference sequence). The CDR3, as DNA: TGTGCCAGCAGCGGACAGGATGCTAACTATGGCTACACCTTC. Translating gives CASSGQDANYGYTF.

V gene TRBV7-9 combines with J gene TRBJ2-1; D unresolved. This CDR3 comprises 14 residues. Trimming stripped 5 bases from V and 2 bases from J, with 10 bases between. Germline V gene lookup returns CDR1 SEHNR and CDR2 FQNEAQ (reference sequence). DNA for the CDR3: TGTGCCAGCAGCCAGATTACTACCTACAATGAGCAGTTCTTC. It translates to CASSQITTYNEQFF.

This chain uses TRBV5-6 with TRBJ2-2, with 8 nucleotides matching TRBD1. The CDR3 is 16 amino acids. Germline lookup yields CDR1 SGHDT and CDR2 YYEEEE. V lost 2 bases, J lost 1 base, and 4 bases stayed unmatched. CDR3 sequence (DNA): TGTGCCAGCAGCTTTCCGGACAGGGAGAACACCGGGGAGCTGTTTTTT. This encodes CASSFPDRENTGELFF.

This chain links TRBV7-9 with TRBJ2-7; TRBD2 matches 8 bases. Germline assignment: CDR1 SEHNR and CDR2 FQNEAQ (reference sequence). The CDR3 spans 12 residues. The ends lost 11 bases at V and 0 bases at J; junction bases unmatched: 3. This CDR3 reads CAGRGDSYEQYF. CDR3 coding DNA: TGTGCCGGGCGGGGGGACTCCTACGAGCAGTACTTC.

This sequence joins TRBV13 and TRBJ2-7; no firm D call. Germline V gives CDR1 PRHDT, CDR2 FYEKMQ (reference sequence). Between the trimmed V and J ends, which lost 0 bases and 3 bases, there was a span of 6 bases. The CDR3 length is 13 residues. In DNA form, the CDR3 reads TGTGCCAGCAGCTTAGGCCAGGACTACGAGCAGTACTTC. It yields the protein CASSLGQDYEQYF.

The genes are TRBV7-3 and TRBJ2-7; tentative D call: TRBD2 (6 bases). Trimming removed 3 bases at V and 2 bases at J, with 14 bases between. Germline CDR1 and CDR2: SGHTA and FQGTGA. The CDR3 covers 15 residues. CDR3 residues: CASSFGHGGAYEQYF. CDR3 bases: TGTGCCAGCAGCTTTGGACACGGAGGGGCCTACGAGCAGTACTTC. The entire variable domain, with the rest obtained from reference TRBV7-3 and TRBJ2-7, is as follows: GAGVSQTPSNKVTEKGKYVELRCDPISGHTALYWYRQSLGQGPEFLIYFQGTGAADDSGLPNDRFFAVRPEGSVSTLKIQRTERGDSAVYLCASSFGHGGAYEQYFGPGTRLTVT.

The rearrangement joins TRBV18 to TRBJ2-6; perhaps TRBD1 as D (6 bases). V was trimmed by 2 bases and J by 4 bases, leaving 9 bases between them. This CDR3 region has 15 residues. Germline CDR1 is KGHSH and CDR2 is LQKENI. The CDR3: CASSPTGTGANVLTF. CDR3 nucleotides: TGTGCCAGCTCACCAACCGGGACAGGGGCCAACGTCCTGACTTTC.

The chain is built from TRBV7-6 and TRBJ2-2, with D possibly being TRBD2 (6 bases). This CDR3 contains 14 residues. Germline lookup yields CDR1 SGHVS and CDR2 FNYEAQ. Trimming shortened V by 5 bases and J by 0 bases, and 7 bases separated the two germline ends. The chain's CDR3 is CASSRESNTGELFF. As DNA, the CDR3 is TGTGCCAGCAGCCGGGAGTCGAACACCGGGGAGCTGTTTTTT.

V usage is TRBV29-1 and J usage is TRBJ2-1; 14 nucleotides align to TRBD2. The CDR3 is 17 amino acids. The ends lost 7 bases at V and 5 bases at J; junction bases unmatched: 13. Germline-derived CDR1 and CDR2 are SQVTM and ANQGSEA. CDR3: CSGRAGTSGGRNNEQFF. The CDR3 DNA sequence: TGCAGCGGCCGCGCCGGGACTAGCGGGGGCCGCAACAATGAGCAGTTCTTC.

This sequence joins TRBV30 and TRBJ1-1; 9 bases are a match to TRBD1. Trimming at V came to 4 bases and at J to 2 bases, leaving 2 bases not matched to a gene. Germline CDR1 reads GTSNPN; CDR2 reads SVGIG (reference sequence). CDR3 size: 13 residues. The CDR3 loop reads CAWNTGGNTEAFF. CDR3 nucleotides: TGTGCCTGGAATACAGGGGGCAACACTGAAGCTTTCTTT.

The chain recombines TRBV7-8 with TRBJ2-5, with 10 bases matching TRBD2. This CDR3 region has 14 residues. J was trimmed by 11 bases and V by 6 bases; bases with no gene match: 12. Germline V gene data show CDR1 as SGHVS and CDR2 as FQNEAQ. Here the CDR3 DNA reads TGTGCCAGCAGATCAGCGGGAGGGCGGAGTGAGCAGTACTTC. Protein sequence: CASRSAGGRSEQYF. The full variable domain, rest sourced from reference TRBV7-8 and TRBJ2-5, is GAGVSQSPRYKVAKRGQDVALRCDPISGHVSLFWYQQALGQGPEFLTYFQNEAQLDKSGLPSDRFFAERPEGSVSTLKIQRTQQEDSAVYLCASRSAGGRSEQYFGPGTRLLVL.

The chain joins TRBV25-1 to TRBJ1-2; D might be TRBD1 (6 bases). V was shortened by 1 base and J by 4 bases, with 10 bases between the two germline ends. In germline, CDR1 is MGHDK, CDR2 SYGVNS. The CDR3 extends over 14 amino acids. DNA of the CDR3: TGTGCCAGCAGTGAATCTCGACAGGTCTATGGCTACACCTTC. Translation: CASSESRQVYGYTF.

The chain is built from TRBV6-1 and TRBJ1-3; D not resolved. V was shortened by 6 bases and J by 11 bases, with 17 bases between the two germline ends. There are 13 residues in the CDR3. Germline V gene sequence: CDR1 MNHNS, CDR2 SASEGT. The CDR3 loop reads CASRTYEESPIYF. The CDR3, as DNA: TGTGCCAGCAGAACTTATGAGGAGAGTCCCATATATTTT.

The V and J genes are TRBV6-5 and TRBJ2-7; D may be TRBD1 (5 bases). CDR3 length: 12 amino acids. CDR1 MNHEY and CDR2 SVGAGI come from the germline V gene. Trimming removed 11 bases at V and 4 bases at J, with 15 bases between. In nucleotides, the CDR3 is TGTGCCCCCCAGACCCGACAGTACGAGCAGTACTTC. This gives the protein CAPQTRQYEQYF.

The chain is built from TRBV5-1 and TRBJ1-2, with 9 bases that match TRBD1. Germline CDR1 is SGHRS and CDR2 is YFSETQ. This CDR3 region has 16 residues. J gave up 7 bases and V 0 bases, and 10 bases lay outside the gene matches. In DNA, the CDR3 is TGCGCCAGCAGCTTGGAGATAGGGGACAGGGCAGGTGGCTACACCTTC. This sequence encodes CASSLEIGDRAGGYTF.

The rearrangement uses TRBV6-4 and TRBJ1-2, with D possibly matching TRBD1 (6 bases). V lost 6 bases and J 8 bases, leaving 16 bases between the germline ends. Germline CDR1 reads MRHNA; CDR2 reads SNTAGT. This CDR3 is 13 amino acids long. The CDR3 coding sequence is TGTGCCAGCAGGGGAGGGGGATCGAGCGGCTACACCTTC. Protein product: CASRGGGSSGYTF.

The V and J genes are TRBV28 and TRBJ1-5; possibly TRBD1 for D (6 bases). The germline V gene encodes CDR1 MDHEN and CDR2 SYDVKM. Trimming took 5 bases from V and 0 from J, leaving 14 bases between them. CDR3 length: 16 amino acids. The DNA of the CDR3 is TGTGCCAGCAGTCTAAGGGGGATACCTAGCAATCAGCCCCAGCATTTT. Protein sequence: CASSLRGIPSNQPQHF.

The rearrangement links TRBV5-1 to TRBJ2-7; 11 bases fit TRBD2. The ends lost 3 bases at V and 1 base at J; junction bases unmatched: 6. The CDR3 extends over 16 amino acids. Looked up from germline, CDR1 is SGHRS and CDR2 is YFSETQ. The CDR3 coding sequence is TGCGCCAGCAGCTGGACCGGGACTAGCGGTTCCTACGAGCAGTACTTC. Its protein is CASSWTGTSGSYEQYF.

The rearrangement joins TRBV28 to TRBJ2-1; perhaps TRBD1 as D (6 bases). The germline V and J ends were trimmed by 5 bases and 4 bases, with 15 bases remaining between them. This CDR3 region has 15 residues. CDR1 MDHEN and CDR2 SYDVKM come from the germline V gene. This chain's CDR3 is CASSPSGQGYNEQFF. CDR3 nucleotide sequence: TGTGCCAGCAGTCCCTCTGGGCAGGGGTACAATGAGCAGTTCTTC.

The CDR3 DNA reads as TGTGCCAGCAGCCCCCGGACAGGGGCCTACGAGCAGTACTTC. Translation: CASSPRTGAYEQYF. J is TRBJ2-7 and V is TRBV7-2; 9 bases line up with TRBD1. The CDR3 extends over 14 amino acids. Per the germline V gene, CDR1 is SGHTA and CDR2 is FQGNSA. J was trimmed by 2 bases and V by 5 bases; bases with no gene match: 4.

The chain combines TRBV28 with TRBJ1-1; D is unclear. Trimming took 7 bases from V and 6 from J, leaving 9 bases between them. The CDR3 has 11 amino acids. CDR1 is MDHEN and CDR2 is SYDVKM in the germline V gene. DNA for the CDR3: TGTGCCAGCAAGTTGAGGGCTGAAGCTTTCTTT. Protein product: CASKLRAEAFF.

The chain is built from TRBV9 and TRBJ1-2; D is ambiguous. This CDR3 contains 15 residues. Trimming removed 0 bases from V and 4 bases from J, with 13 bases in between. Looked up from germline, CDR1 is SGDLS and CDR2 is YYNGEE. The CDR3 is CASSVAGISSYGYTF. CDR3 DNA: TGTGCCAGCAGCGTAGCAGGCATCAGCAGCTATGGCTACACCTTC.

V is TRBV7-2 and J is TRBJ1-1; maybe TRBD1 (5 bases). The CDR3 runs to 16 residues. V shed 4 bases and J shed 0 bases, with 15 bases lying between them. From germline, CDR1 is SGHTA and CDR2 FQGNSA. The chain's CDR3 is CASSSPRPGLNTEAFF. DNA of the CDR3: TGTGCCAGCAGCTCCCCCCGGCCAGGGTTGAACACTGAAGCTTTCTTT.

The genes are TRBV5-1 and TRBJ2-2, with TRBD1 identical over 10 bases. After removal of 4 bases from V and 5 bases from J, the junction contained 5 bases not matched to a gene. Germline V lookup: CDR1 SGHRS, CDR2 YFSETQ. The CDR3 extends over 15 amino acids. In nucleotides, the CDR3 is TGCGCCAGCAGCCCGGGACAGGGGAAGACCGGGGAGCTGTTTTTT. Amino acids: CASSPGQGKTGELFF.

This chain uses TRBV10-1 with TRBJ1-5, with D uncertain. This CDR3 is built from 13 residues. Germline values: CDR1 WNHNN, CDR2 SYGVQD (reference sequence). Trimming took 4 bases from V and 7 from J, leaving 11 bases between them. Here the CDR3 reads CASSAGIEQPQHF. In nucleotides, the CDR3 is TGCGCCAGCAGTGCGGGGATTGAACAGCCCCAGCATTTT.